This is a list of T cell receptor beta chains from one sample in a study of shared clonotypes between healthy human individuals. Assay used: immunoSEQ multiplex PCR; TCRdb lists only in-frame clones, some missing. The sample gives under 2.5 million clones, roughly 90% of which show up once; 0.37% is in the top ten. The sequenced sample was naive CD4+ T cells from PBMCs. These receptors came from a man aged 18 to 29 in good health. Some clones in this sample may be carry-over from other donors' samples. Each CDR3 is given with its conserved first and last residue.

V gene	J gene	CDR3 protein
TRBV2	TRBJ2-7	CADRRDLSYEQYF
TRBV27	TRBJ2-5	CASSLRRRETQYF
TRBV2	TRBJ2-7	CARNRDRGTYEQYF
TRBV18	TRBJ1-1	CASSQIRTGVNTEAFF
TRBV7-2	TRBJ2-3	CASSLESRGADTQYF
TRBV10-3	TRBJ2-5	CAISDTRPGTGIHQETQYF
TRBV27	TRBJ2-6	CASSLEVRGFSSGANVLTF
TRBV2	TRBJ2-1	CASSGPGANEQFF
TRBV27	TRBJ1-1	CASSLSSWRVRKGTEAFF
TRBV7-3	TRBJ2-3	CASSDGLAGTDTQYF
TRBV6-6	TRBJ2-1	CASSYSRGDWNEQFF
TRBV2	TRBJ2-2	CASSEVGGRLGGELFF
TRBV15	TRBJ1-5	CATTYGEYSNQPQHF
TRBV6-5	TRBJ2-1	CASSYSWVGQQFF
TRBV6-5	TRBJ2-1	CASRRQGNEQFF
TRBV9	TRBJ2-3	CASSGPSGSSSDTQYF
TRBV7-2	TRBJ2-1	CASSLEISLRNEQFF
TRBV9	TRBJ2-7	CASSVGIRETGSREQYF
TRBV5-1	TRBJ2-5	CASSPRAGEETQYF
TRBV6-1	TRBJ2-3	CASTRTSGRTDTQYF
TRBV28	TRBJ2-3	CASSSPRGLSAQYF
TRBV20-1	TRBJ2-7	CSASGNNEQYF
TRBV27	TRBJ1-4	CASSPLTGPNEKLFF
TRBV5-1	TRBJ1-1	CASNPTVPGQTNTEAFF
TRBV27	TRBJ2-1	CASSFSGRGNEQFF
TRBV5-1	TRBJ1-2	CASSPGRSNYGYTF
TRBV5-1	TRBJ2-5	CASSLVGIQETQYF
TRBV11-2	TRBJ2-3	CASSPVAGTGVYTQYF
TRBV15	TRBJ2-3	CATSRDQAGRETQYF
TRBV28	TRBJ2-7	CASSLSPPRDLFFLQYF
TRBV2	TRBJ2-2	CASSARGAGELFF
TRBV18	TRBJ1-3	CASSPSQGLISGNTIYF
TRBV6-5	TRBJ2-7	CASRRAGTSAPEQYF
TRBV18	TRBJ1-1	CASSSTGTTPTEAFF
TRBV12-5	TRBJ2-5	CASGDGTEETQYF
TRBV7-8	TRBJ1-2	CASSRGDEAFYGYTF
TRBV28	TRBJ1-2	CASSLGIGLNYGYTF
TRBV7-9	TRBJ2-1	CASSLVLGNEQFF
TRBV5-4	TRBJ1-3	CASSSQKTGGSGNTIYF
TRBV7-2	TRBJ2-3	CASSQSFTDSDAQYF
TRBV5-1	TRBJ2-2	CASSADLQIGELFF
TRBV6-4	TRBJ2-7	CASSEGHVYYEQYF
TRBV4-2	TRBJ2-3	CASSQATQRGYTDTQYF
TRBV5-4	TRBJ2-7	CASSLKGPSSYEQYF
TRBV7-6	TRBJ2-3	CASSLALDTQYF
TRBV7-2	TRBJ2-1	CASSLGRTGYNEQFF
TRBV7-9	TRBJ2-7	CASSLGFEGYEQYF
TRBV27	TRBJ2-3	CASSLSDYTDTQYF
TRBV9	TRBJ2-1	CASSVAGNEQFF
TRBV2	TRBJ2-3	CASRETGGGDTQYF
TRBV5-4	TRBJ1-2	CASSLEQGPYYGYTF
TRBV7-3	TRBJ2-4	CASSLIGGLSAKNIQYF
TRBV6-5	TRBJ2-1	CASSRDYNEQFF
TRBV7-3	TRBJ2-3	CASSSDNADTQYF
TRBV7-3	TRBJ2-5	CASSLKKGSETQYF